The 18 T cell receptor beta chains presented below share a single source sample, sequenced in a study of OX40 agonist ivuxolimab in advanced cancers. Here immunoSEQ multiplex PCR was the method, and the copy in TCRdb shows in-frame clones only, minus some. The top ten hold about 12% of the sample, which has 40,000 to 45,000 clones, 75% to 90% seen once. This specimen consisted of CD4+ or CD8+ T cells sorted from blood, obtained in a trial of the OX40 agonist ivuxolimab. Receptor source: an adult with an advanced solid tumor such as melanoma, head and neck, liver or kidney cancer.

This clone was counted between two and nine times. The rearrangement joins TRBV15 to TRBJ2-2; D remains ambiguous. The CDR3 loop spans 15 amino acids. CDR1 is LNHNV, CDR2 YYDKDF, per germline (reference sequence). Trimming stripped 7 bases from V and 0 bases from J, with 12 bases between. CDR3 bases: TGTGCCACCACTAACCTCGGTACGAACACCGGGGAGCTGTTTTTT. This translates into CATTNLGTNTGELFF.

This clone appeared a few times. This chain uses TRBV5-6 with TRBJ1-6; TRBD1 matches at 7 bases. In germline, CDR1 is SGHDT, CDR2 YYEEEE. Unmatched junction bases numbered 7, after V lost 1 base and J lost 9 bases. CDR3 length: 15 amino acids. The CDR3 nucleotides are TGTGCCAGCAGCTTGAAGGGGGCGTTTAGTTCACCCCTCCACTTT. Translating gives CASSLKGAFSSPLHF.

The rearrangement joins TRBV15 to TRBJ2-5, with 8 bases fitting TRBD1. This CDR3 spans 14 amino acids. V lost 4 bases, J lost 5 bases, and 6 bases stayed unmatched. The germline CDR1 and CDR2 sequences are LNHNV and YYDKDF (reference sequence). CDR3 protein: CATSTRTGTETQYF. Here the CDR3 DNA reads TGTGCCACCAGCACACGGACAGGGACGGAGACCCAGTACTTC.

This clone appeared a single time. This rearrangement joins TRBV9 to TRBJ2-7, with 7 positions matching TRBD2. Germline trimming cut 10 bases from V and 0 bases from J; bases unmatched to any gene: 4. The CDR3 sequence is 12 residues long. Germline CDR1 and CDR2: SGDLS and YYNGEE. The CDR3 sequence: CAGGGFSYEQYF. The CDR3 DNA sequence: TGTGCCGGGGGAGGGTTCTCCTACGAGCAGTACTTC.

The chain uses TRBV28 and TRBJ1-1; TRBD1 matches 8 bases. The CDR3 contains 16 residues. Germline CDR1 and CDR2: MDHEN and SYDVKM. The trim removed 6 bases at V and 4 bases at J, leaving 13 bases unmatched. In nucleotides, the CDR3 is TGTGCCAGCAGATCAACTCGACAGGGGAGGAGCACTGAAGCTTTCTTT. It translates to CASRSTRQGRSTEAFF.

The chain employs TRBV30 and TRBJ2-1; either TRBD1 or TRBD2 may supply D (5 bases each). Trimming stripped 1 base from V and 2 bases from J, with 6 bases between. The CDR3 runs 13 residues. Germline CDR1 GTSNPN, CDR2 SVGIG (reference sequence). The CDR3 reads CAWSGGTYNEQFF. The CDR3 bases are TGTGCCTGGAGTGGGGGGACCTACAATGAGCAGTTCTTC.

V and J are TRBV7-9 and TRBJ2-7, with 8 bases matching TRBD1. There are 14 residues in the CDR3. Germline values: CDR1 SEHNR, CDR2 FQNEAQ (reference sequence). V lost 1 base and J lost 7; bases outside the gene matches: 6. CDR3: CASSLGGQASEQYF. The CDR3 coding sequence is TGTGCCAGCAGCTTAGGGGGACAGGCGTCTGAGCAGTACTTC. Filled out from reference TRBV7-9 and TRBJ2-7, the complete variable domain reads DTGVSQNPRHKITKRGQNVTFRCDPISEHNRLYWYRQTLGQGPEFLTYFQNEAQLEKSRLLSDRFSAERPKGSFSTLEIQRTEQGDSAMYLCASSLGGQASEQYFGPGTRLTVT.

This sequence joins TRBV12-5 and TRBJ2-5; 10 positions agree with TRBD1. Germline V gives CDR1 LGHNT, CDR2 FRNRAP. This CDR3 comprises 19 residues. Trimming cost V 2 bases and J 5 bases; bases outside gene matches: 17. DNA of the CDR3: TGTGCTAGTGGTTTGATCAAAACCGGGACAGGGGAATTGGGGGAGACCCAGTACTTC. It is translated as CASGLIKTGTGELGETQYF.

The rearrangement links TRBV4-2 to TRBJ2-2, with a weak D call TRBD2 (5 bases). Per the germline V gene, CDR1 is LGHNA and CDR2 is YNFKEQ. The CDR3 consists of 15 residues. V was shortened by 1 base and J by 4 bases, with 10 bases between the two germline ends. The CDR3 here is CASSQGETTTGELFF. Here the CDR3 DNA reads TGTGCCAGCAGCCAAGGGGAGACCACCACCGGGGAGCTGTTTTTT.

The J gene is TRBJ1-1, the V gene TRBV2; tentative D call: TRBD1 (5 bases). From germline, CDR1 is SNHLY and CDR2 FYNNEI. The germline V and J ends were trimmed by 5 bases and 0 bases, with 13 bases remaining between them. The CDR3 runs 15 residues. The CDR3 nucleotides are TGTGCCAGCAGTCCAAGGATGGGGCTGAACACTGAAGCTTTCTTT. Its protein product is CASSPRMGLNTEAFF.

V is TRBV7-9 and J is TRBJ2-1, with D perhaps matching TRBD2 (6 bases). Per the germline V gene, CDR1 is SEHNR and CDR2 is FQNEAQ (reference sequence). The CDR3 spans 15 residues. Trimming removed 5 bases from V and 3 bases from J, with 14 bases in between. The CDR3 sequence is CASSPLQTSYNEQFF. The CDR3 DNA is TGTGCCAGCAGCCCCCTGCAGACTAGCTACAATGAGCAGTTCTTC.

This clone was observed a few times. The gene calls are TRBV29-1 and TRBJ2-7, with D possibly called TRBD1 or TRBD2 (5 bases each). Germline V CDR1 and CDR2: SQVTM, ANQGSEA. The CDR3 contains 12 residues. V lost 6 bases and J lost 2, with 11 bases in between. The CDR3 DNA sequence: TGCAGCGTGGTGGGGGAGACCTACGAGCAGTACTTC. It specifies CSVVGETYEQYF.

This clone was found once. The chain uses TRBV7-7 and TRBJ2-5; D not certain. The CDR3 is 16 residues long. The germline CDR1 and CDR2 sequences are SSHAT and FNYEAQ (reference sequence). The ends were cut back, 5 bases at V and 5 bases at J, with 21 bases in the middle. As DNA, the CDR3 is TGTGCCAGCAGCCCAATCGAAGGGTACTATGAGGAGACCCAGTACTTC. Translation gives CASSPIEGYYEETQYF.

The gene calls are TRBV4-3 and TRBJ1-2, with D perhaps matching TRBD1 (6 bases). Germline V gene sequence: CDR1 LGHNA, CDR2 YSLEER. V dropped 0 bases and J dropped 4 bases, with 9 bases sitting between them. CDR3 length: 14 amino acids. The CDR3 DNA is TGCGCCAGCAGCCAAGATAAGGGGGGCTATGGCTACACCTTC. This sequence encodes CASSQDKGGYGYTF.

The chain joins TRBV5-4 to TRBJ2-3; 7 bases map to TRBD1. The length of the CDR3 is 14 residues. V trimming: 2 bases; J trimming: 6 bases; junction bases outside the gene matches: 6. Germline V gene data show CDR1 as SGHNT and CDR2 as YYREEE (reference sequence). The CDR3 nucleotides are TGTGCCAGCAGCTTCGGACAGGAGGTGGATACGCAGTATTTT. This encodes CASSFGQEVDTQYF.

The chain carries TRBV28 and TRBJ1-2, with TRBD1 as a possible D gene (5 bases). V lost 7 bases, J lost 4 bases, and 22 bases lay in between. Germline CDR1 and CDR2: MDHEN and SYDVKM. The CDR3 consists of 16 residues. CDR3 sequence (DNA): TGTGCCAGCATAGGGGTGGGCAGGTCCCTTTTCTATGGCTACACCTTC. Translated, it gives CASIGVGRSLFYGYTF.

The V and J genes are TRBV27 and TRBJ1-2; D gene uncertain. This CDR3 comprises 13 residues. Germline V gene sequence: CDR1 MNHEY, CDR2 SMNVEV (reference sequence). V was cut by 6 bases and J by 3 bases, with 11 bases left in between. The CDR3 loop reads CASRINKDYGYTF. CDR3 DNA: TGTGCCAGCAGGATTAATAAGGACTATGGCTACACCTTC.

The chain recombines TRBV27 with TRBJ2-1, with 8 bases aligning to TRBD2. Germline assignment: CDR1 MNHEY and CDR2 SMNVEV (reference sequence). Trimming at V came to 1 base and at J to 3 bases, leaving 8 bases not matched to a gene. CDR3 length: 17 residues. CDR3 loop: CASSLYGTSKIYNEQFF. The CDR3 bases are TGTGCCAGCAGTTTATATGGGACTAGTAAAATCTACAATGAGCAGTTCTTC.